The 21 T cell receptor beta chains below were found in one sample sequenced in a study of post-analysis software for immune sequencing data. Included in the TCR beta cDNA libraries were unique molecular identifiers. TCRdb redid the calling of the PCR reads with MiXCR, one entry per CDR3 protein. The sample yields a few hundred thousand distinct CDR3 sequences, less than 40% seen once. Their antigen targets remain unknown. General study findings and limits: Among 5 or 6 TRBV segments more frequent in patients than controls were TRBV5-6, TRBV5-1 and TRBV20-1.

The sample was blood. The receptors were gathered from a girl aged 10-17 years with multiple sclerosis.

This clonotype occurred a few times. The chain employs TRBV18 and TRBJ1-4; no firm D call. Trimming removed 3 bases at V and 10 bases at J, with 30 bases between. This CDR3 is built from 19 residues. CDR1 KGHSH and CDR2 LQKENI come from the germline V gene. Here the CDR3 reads CASSPDPRGVRDNDGKLFF. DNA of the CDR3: TGTGCCAGCTCACCCGATCCCCGTGGGGTTCGGGATAATGACGGAAAACTGTTTTTT.

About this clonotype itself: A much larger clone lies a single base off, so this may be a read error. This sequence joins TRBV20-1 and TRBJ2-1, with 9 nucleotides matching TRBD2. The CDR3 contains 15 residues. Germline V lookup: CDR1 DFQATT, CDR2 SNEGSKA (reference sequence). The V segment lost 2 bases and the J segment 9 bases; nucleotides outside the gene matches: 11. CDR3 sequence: CSARIRGRARSEQFF. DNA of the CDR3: TGCAGTGCTAGAATACGCGGGAGGGCCCGCAGTGAGCAGTTCTTC.

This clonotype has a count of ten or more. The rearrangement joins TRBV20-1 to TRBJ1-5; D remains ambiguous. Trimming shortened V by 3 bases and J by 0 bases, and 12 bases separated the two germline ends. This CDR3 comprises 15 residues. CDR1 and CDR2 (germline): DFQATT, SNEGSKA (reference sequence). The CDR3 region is CSASQVDYSNQPQHF. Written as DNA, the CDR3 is TGCAGTGCTAGTCAAGTCGATTATAGCAATCAGCCCCAGCATTTT.

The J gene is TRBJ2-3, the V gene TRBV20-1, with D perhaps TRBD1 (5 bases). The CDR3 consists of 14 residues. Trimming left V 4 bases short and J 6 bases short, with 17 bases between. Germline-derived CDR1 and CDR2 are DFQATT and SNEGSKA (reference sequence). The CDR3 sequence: CSAIISGRWDTQYF. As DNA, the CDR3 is TGCAGTGCTATTATTTCAGGGCGGTGGGATACGCAGTATTTT.

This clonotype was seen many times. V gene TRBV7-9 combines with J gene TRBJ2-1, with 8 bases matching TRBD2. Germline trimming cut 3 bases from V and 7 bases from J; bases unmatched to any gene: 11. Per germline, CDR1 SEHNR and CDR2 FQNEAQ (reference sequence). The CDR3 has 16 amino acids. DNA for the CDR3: TGTGCCAGCAGCTTGGGCGATGCGGGAGGTAGGAATGAGCAGTTCTTC. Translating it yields CASSLGDAGGRNEQFF.

DNA for the CDR3: TGCAGCGTACTAGAAATCCAAGAGACCCAGTACTTC. Translated, it gives CSVLEIQETQYF. The J gene is TRBJ2-5, the V gene TRBV29-1; D may be TRBD2 (5 bases). This CDR3 is 12 amino acids long. Trimming removed 6 bases from V and 1 base from J, with 9 bases in between. Germline assignment: CDR1 SQVTM and CDR2 ANQGSEA. Complete variable domain (other parts from reference TRBV29-1 and TRBJ2-5): SAVISQKPSRDICQRGTSLTIQCQVDSQVTMMFWYRQQPGQSLTLIATANQGSEATYESGFVIDKFPISRPNLTFSTLTVSNMSPEDSSIYLCSVLEIQETQYFGPGTRLLVL.

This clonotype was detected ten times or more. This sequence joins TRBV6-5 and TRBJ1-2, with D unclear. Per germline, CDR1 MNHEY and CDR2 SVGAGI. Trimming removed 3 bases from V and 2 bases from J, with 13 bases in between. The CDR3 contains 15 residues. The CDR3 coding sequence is TGTGCCAGCAGTTATTACCGGGAAGTAAACTATGGCTACACCTTC. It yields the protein CASSYYREVNYGYTF.

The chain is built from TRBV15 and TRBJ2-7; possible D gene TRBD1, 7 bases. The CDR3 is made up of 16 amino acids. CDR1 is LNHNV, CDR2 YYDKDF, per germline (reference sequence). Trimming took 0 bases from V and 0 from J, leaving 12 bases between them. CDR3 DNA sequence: TGTGCCACCAGCAGAGATCCGGGGGACAGCTCCTACGAGCAGTACTTC. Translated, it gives CATSRDPGDSSYEQYF.

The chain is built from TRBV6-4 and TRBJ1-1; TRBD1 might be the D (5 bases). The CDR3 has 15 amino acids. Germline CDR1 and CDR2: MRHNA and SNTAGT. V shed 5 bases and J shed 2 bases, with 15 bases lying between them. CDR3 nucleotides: TGTGCCAGCAGTCTGGAATCGGGGCTCAACACTGAAGCTTTCTTT. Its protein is CASSLESGLNTEAFF.

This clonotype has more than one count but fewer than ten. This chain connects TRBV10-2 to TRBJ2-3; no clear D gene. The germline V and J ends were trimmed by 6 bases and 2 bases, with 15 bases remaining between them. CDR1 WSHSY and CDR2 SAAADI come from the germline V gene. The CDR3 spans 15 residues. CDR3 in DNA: TGCGCCAGCAGCGTGCTTGGGCTTTACACAGATACGCAGTATTTT. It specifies CASSVLGLYTDTQYF.

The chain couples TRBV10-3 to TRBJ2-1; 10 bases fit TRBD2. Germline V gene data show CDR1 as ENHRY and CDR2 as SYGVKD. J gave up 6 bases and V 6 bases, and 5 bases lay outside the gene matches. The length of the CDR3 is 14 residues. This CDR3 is CAIRTGTSANEQFF. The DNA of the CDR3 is TGTGCCATCAGAACCGGGACTAGCGCCAATGAGCAGTTCTTC.

The CDR3 region is CASSPGGQANTGELFF. The CDR3, as DNA: TGCGCCAGCAGCCCCGGGGGGCAGGCGAACACCGGGGAGCTGTTTTTT. J is TRBJ2-2 and V is TRBV5-1, with D perhaps matching TRBD2 (7 bases). The germline CDR1 and CDR2 sequences are SGHRS and YFSETQ. The length of the CDR3 is 16 residues. Trimming pared 4 bases from V and 0 bases from J, leaving 13 bases between.

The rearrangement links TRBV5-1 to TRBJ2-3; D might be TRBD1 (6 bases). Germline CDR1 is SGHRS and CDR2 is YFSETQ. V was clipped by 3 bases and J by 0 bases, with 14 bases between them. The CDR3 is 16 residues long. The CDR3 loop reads CASSSTGRGSTDTQYF. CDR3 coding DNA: TGCGCCAGCAGCTCGACAGGTCGAGGGAGCACAGATACGCAGTATTTT.

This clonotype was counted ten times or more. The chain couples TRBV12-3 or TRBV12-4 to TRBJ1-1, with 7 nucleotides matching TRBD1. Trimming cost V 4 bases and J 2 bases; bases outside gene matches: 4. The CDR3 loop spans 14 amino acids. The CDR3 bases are TGTGCCAGCAGTTGGGACAGTCTAAACACTGAAGCTTTCTTT. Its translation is CASSWDSLNTEAFF.

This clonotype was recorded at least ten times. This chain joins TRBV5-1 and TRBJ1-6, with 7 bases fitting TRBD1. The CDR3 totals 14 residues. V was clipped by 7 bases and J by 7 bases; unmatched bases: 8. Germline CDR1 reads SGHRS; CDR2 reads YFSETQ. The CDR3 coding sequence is TGCGCCAGCCGCCACGGGACAGCAAATTCACCCCTCCACTTT. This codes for CASRHGTANSPLHF.

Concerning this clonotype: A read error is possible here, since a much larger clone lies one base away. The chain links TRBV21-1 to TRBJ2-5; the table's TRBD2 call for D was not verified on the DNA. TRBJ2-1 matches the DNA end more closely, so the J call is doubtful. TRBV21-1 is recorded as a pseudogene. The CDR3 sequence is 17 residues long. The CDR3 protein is CASSKLGGPSGKETQFF. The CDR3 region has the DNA TGTGCCAGCAGCAAACTTGGAGGCCCTAGCGGAAAAGAGACCCAGTTCTTC.

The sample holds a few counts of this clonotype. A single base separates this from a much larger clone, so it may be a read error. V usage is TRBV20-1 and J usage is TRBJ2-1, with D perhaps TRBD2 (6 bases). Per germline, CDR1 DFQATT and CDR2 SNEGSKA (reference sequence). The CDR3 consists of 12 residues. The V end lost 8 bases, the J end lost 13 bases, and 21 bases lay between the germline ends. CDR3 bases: TGCAGTATTCCCACGGGGGAAGAGACCCAGTTCTTC. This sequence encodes CSIPTGEETQFF.

The CDR3 DNA reads TGCGCCAGCAGCTCGACTAGCGGGGGAAACATTCAGTACTTC. It codes for CASSSTSGGNIQYF. V and J are TRBV5-1 and TRBJ2-4; TRBD2 aligns across 12 bases. The ends lost 3 bases at V and 6 bases at J; junction bases unmatched: 1. Germline CDR1 and CDR2: SGHRS and YFSETQ. The CDR3 loop spans 14 amino acids.

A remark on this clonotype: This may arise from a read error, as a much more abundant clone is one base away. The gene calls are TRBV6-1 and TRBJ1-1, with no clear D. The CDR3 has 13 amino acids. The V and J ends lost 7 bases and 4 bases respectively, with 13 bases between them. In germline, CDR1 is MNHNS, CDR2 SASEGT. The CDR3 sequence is CASNRKRGTEAFF. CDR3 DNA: TGTGCCAGCAATAGGAAACGCGGCACTGAAGCTTTCTTT.

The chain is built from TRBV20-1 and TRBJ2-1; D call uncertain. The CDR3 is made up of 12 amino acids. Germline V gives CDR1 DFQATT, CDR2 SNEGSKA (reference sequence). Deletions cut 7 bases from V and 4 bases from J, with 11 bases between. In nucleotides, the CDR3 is TGCAGTGATCTAGAAAATTACAATGAGCAGTTCTTC. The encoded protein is CSDLENYNEQFF.

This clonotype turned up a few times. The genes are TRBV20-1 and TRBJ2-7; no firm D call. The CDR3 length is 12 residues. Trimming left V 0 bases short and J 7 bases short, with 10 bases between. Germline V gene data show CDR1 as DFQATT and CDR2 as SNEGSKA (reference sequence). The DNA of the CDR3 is TGCAGTGCTAGAGATTATGGCGTGGAGCAGTACTTC. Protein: CSARDYGVEQYF.